This T cell receptor (beta chain) emerged from a study of CD8 T cells in ankylosing spondylitis. This CDR3 region has 20 residues. J was trimmed by 2 bases and V by 1 base; bases with no gene match: 17. Germline loops: CDR1 SGHAT, CDR2 FQNNGV. TCRdb called the 5' RACE reads again in MiXCR, with one record for every CDR3 protein. In the table there are about 190,000 distinct CDR3 sequences, roughly 13% of which are singletons. Findings and caveats of the study: Some motif variants were previously reported in reactive arthritis synovial fluid and blood. Disease-linked clones had a CD8+ phenotype and relatively low frequency in peripheral blood. Disease-linked clones were reportedly significantly enriched in matched ankylosing spondylitis synovial fluid.

This clonotype was counted ten times or more. Its antigen is as yet unknown. The chain combines TRBV11-2 with TRBJ2-5; 9 nucleotides align to TRBD2. The sequence derives from a female donor with ankylosing spondylitis or in good health (not recorded which). The specimen sequenced was blood, either unsorted or a sorted T cell fraction (not recorded which). The CDR3 is CASSLGRVGSGSFDQETQYF. CDR3 bases: TGTGCCAGCAGCTTAGGTCGGGTGGGTAGCGGGAGTTTTGATCAAGAGACCCAGTACTTC.